This TCR beta chain was sequenced in a study of shared clonotypes between healthy human individuals. Unmatched junction bases numbered 6, after V lost 0 bases and J lost 0 bases. CDR1 and CDR2 from the germline V gene are KGHSH and LQKENI. CDR3 length equals 17 residues. Using immunoSEQ multiplex PCR, the repertoire was profiled, and TCRdb retains in-frame clones only, with some absent. The sample gives around 500,000 clones, around 80% of which show up once; approximately 12% is in the top ten. This clone came up a few times. Sequences were obtained from PBMCs. The chain recombines TRBV18 with TRBJ2-3, with 7 bases aligning to TRBD1. The clonotype was recovered from a woman between 35 and 50 years old in good health. Some clones in this sample may be carry-over from other donors' samples. CDR3 bases: TGTGCCAGCTCACCACCTTCGGCAGGGGGAAGCACAGATACGCAGTATTTT. Translated: CASSPPSAGGSTDTQYF.